This T cell receptor (beta chain) was recorded in a study of metastatic and nonmetastatic thyroid tumors. Study details: Malignant thyroid and benign thyroid patients provided blood and tumor or nodule tissue whose repertoires were compared.

In the study's own analysis: Clinicopathological groups differed in CDR3, with these differences serving to build a distant-metastasis classifier for papillary thyroid cancer. TCRdb reassembled clones from the PCR reads with MiXCR. These V and J calls originate from TCRdb's pipeline instead of the authors' own analysis. Seen here are 20,000 to 25,000 clones, roughly 21% observed once, and the top ten hold 25% to 35%. Whole-study findings and limits: In blood and tumor, TCR beta diversity was reportedly significantly higher in malignant thyroid tumors than in benign nodules.

Until they underwent thyroid surgery, no patient had received any treatment. The CDR3 runs to 15 residues. Germline V gene sequence: CDR1 GTSNPN, CDR2 SVGIG (reference sequence). Deletions cut 7 bases from V and 7 bases from J, with 23 bases between. This clone occurred many times. Its antigen is not known. This CDR3 is also generated by other DNA sequences in the sample. The clonotype comes from a female donor with papillary thyroid cancer or a benign thyroid nodule (not recorded which). Some clones in this sample may be carry-over from other donors' samples. This chain joins TRBV30 and TRBJ2-1; a possible D gene is TRBD2 (5 bases). Specimen: blood. The CDR3, as DNA: TGTGCCTCCTACGTCGGCAGTCGAAGAGGGAATGAGCAGTTCTTC. Protein sequence: CASYVGSRRGNEQFF.